One TCR beta chain is described in this entry. Negatively enriched CD4+ T cells were divided by CD45RA into naive and memory. The V gene's germline CDR1 is SGHRS and CDR2 YFSETQ. V trimming: 4 bases; J trimming: 6 bases; junction bases outside the gene matches: 9. This CDR3 is built from 14 residues. The data derive from a study of shared clonotypes between healthy human individuals. The overall study: CD4 naive and CD4 memory each took three plates per donor, while CD8 naive took two and CD8 memory one.

An assay was performed, and its level was deep. Clones were sequenced by immunoSEQ multiplex PCR, and TCRdb holds only the in-frame ones, with some missing. The sample records over a million clones, roughly 96% being singletons. Sequencing was done on a sample of naive CD4+ T cells sorted from blood. Regarding subset: CD45RA+ positively selected. This receptor was obtained from a man aged 30 to 45 in good health. The chain couples TRBV5-1 to TRBJ2-7, with 8 bases matching TRBD2. The CDR3 DNA follows: TGCGCCAGCAGCAGACTAGCGCCCGGTGGCGAGCAGTACTTC. This sequence encodes CASSRLAPGGEQYF.